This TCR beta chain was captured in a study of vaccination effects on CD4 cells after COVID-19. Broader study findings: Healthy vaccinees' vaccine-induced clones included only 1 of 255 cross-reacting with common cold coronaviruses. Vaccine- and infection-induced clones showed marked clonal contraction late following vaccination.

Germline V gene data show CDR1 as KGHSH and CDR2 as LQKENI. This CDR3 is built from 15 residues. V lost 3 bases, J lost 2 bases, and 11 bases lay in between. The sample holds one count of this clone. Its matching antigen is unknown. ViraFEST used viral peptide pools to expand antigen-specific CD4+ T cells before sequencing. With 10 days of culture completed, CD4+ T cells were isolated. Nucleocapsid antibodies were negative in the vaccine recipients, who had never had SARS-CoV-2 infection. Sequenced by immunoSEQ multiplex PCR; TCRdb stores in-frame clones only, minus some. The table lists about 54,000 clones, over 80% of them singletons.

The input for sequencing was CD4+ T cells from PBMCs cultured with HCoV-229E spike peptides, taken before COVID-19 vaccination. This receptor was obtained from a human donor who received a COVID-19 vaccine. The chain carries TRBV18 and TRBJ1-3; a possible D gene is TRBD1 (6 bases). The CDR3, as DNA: TGTGCCAGCTCACCGGGGGGCAGAGCTGGAAACACCATATATTTT. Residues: CASSPGGRAGNTIYF.